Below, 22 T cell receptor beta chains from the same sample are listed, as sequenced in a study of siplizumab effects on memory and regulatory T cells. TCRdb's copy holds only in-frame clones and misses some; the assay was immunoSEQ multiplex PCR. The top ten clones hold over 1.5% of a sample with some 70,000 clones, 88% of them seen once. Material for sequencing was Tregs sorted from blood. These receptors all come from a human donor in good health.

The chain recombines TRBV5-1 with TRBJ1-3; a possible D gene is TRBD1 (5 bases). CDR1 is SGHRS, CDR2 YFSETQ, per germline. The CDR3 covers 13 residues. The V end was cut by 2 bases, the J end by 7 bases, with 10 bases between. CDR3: CASSLTGGNTIYF. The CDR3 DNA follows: TGCGCCAGCAGCTTAACAGGTGGTAACACCATATATTTT.

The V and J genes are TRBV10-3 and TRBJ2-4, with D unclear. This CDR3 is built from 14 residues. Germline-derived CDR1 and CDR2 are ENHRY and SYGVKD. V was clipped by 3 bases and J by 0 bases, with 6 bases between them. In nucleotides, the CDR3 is TGTGCCATCAGTGATTCCCAAGCCAAAAACATTCAGTACTTC. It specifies CAISDSQAKNIQYF.

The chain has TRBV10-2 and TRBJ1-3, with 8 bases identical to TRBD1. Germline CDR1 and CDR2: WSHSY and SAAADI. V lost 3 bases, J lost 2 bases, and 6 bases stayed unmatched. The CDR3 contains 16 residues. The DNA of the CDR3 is TGCGCCAGCAGTGATCTTCAGGGGGCCCCTGGAAACACCATATATTTT. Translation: CASSDLQGAPGNTIYF.

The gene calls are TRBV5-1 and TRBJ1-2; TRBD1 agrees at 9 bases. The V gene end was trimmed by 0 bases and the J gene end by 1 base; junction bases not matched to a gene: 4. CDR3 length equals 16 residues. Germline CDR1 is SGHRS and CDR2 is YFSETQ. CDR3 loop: CASSLVGTGINYGYTF. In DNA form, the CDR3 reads TGCGCCAGCAGCTTGGTCGGGACAGGGATTAACTATGGCTACACCTTC.

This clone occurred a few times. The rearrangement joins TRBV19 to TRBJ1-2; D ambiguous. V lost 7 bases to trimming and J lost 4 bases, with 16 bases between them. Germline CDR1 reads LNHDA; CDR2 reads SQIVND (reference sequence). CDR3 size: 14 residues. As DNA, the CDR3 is TGTGCCAGTAACGCCGGGATGGATATCTATGGCTACACCTTC. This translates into CASNAGMDIYGYTF.

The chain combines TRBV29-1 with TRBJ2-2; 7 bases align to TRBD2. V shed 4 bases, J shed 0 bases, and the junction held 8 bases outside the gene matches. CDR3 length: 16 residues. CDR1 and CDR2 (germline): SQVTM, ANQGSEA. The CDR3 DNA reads TGCAGCGTTGCCTCCTCCGGGAGGCCGAACACCGGGGAGCTGTTTTTT. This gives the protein CSVASSGRPNTGELFF.

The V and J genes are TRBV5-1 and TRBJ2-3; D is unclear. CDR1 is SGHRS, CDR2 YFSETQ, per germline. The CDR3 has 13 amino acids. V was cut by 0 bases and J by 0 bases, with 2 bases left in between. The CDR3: CASSLDSTDTQYF. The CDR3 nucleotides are TGCGCCAGCAGCTTGGACAGCACAGATACGCAGTATTTT.

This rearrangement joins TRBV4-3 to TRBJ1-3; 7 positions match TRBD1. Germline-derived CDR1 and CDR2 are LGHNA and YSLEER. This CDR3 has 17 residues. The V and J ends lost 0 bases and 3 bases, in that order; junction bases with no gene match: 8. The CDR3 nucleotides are TGCGCCAGCAGCCAAGATAACCAGGGGGATTATGGAAACACCATATATTTT. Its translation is CASSQDNQGDYGNTIYF.

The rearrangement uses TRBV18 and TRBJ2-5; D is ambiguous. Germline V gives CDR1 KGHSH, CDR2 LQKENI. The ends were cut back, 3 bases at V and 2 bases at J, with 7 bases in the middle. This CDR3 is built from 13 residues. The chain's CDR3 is CASSPKGQETQYF. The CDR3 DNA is TGTGCCAGCTCACCTAAGGGACAAGAGACCCAGTACTTC. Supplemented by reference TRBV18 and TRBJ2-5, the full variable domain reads NAGVMQNPRHLVRRRGQEARLRCSPMKGHSHVYWYRQLPEEGLKFMVYLQKENIIDESGMPKERFSAEFPKEGPSILRIQQVVRGDSAAYFCASSPKGQETQYFGPGTRLLVL.

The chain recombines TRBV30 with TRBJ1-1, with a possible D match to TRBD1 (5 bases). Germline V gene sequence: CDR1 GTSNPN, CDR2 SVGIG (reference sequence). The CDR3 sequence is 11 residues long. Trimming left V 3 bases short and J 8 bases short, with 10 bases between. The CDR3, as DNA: TGTGCCTGGAGCCAGGGTCTGGAAGCTTTCTTT. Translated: CAWSQGLEAFF.

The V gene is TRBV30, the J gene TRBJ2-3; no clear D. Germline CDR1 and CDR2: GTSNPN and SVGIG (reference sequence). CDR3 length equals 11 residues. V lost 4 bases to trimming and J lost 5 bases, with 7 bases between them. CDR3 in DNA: TGTGCCTGGAACCTGGTAGATACGCAGTATTTT. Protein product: CAWNLVDTQYF.

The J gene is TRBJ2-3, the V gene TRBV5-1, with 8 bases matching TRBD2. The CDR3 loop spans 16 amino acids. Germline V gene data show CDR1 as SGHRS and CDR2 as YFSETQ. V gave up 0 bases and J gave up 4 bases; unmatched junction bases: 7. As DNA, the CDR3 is TGCGCCAGCAGCTTGGGCGCGGGAGGAGGTCCAGATACGCAGTATTTT. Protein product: CASSLGAGGGPDTQYF.

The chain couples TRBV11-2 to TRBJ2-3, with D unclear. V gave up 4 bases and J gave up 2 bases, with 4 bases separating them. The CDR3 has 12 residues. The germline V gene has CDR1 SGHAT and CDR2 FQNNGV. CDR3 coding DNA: TGTGCCAGCAGCTCCCTCACAGATACGCAGTATTTT. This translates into CASSSLTDTQYF.

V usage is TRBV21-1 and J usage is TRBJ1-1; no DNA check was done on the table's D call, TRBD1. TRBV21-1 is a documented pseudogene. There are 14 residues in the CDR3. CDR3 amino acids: CASSSPDRNTEAFF. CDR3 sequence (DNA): TGTGCCAGCAGCAGCCCTGACAGGAACACTGAAGCTTTCTTT.

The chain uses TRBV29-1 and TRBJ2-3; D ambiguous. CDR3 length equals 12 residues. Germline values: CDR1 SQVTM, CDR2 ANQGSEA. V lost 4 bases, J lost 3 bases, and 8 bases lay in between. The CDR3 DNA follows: TGCAGCGTTGTCGCGGCTACAGATACGCAGTATTTT. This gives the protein CSVVAATDTQYF.

In DNA, the CDR3 is TGCAGCGTTGAAATCCCAGGCTACAATGAGCAGTTCTTC. As protein: CSVEIPGYNEQFF. This chain connects TRBV29-1 to TRBJ2-1; D not certain. The CDR3 is 13 residues long. Looked up from germline, CDR1 is SQVTM and CDR2 is ANQGSEA. The V end was cut by 2 bases, the J end by 3 bases, with 8 bases between.

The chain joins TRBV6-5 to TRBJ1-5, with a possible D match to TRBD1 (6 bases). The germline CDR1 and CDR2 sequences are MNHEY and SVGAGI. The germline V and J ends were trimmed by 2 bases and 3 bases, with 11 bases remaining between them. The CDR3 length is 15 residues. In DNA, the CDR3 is TGTGCCAGCAGTTACATCAGGGGCCCCAATCAGCCCCAGCATTTT. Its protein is CASSYIRGPNQPQHF.

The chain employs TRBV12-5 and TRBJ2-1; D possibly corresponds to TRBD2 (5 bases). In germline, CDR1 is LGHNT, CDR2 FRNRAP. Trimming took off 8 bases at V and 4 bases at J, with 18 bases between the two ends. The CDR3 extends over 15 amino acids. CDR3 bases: TGTGCTAGTACCCCCTTGGAGGTTCTATACAATGAGCAGTTCTTC. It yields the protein CASTPLEVLYNEQFF.

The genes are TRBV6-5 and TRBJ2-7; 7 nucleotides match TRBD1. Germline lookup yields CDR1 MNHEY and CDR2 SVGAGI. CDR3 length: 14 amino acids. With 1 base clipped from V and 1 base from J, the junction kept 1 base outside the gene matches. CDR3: CASSYLTGSYEQYF. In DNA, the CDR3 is TGTGCCAGCAGTTACTTGACAGGGTCCTACGAGCAGTACTTC.

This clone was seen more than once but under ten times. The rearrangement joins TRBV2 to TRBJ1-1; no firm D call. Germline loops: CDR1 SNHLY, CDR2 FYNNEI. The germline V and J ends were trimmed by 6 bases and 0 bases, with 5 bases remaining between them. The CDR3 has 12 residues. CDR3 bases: TGTGCCAGCAGGGAGTTGAACACTGAAGCTTTCTTT. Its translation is CASRELNTEAFF.

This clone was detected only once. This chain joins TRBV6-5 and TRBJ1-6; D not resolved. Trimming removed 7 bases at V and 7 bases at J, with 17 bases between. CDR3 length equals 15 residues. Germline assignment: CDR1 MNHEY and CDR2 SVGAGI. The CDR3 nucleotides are TGTGCCAGCAAGTACTTAGGATCAGACAATTCACCCCTCCACTTT. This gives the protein CASKYLGSDNSPLHF.

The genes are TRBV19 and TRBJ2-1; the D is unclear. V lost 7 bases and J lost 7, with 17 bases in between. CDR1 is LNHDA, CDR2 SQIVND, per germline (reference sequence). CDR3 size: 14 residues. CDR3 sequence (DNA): TGTGCCAGTACCCAAACTGGAGTGAGAAATGAGCAGTTCTTC. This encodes CASTQTGVRNEQFF. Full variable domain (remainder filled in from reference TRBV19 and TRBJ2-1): DGGITQSPKYLFRKEGQNVTLSCEQNLNHDAMYWYRQDPGQGLRLIYYSQIVNDFQKGDIAEGYSVSREKKESFPLTVTSAQKNPTAFYLCASTQTGVRNEQFFGPGTRLTVL.